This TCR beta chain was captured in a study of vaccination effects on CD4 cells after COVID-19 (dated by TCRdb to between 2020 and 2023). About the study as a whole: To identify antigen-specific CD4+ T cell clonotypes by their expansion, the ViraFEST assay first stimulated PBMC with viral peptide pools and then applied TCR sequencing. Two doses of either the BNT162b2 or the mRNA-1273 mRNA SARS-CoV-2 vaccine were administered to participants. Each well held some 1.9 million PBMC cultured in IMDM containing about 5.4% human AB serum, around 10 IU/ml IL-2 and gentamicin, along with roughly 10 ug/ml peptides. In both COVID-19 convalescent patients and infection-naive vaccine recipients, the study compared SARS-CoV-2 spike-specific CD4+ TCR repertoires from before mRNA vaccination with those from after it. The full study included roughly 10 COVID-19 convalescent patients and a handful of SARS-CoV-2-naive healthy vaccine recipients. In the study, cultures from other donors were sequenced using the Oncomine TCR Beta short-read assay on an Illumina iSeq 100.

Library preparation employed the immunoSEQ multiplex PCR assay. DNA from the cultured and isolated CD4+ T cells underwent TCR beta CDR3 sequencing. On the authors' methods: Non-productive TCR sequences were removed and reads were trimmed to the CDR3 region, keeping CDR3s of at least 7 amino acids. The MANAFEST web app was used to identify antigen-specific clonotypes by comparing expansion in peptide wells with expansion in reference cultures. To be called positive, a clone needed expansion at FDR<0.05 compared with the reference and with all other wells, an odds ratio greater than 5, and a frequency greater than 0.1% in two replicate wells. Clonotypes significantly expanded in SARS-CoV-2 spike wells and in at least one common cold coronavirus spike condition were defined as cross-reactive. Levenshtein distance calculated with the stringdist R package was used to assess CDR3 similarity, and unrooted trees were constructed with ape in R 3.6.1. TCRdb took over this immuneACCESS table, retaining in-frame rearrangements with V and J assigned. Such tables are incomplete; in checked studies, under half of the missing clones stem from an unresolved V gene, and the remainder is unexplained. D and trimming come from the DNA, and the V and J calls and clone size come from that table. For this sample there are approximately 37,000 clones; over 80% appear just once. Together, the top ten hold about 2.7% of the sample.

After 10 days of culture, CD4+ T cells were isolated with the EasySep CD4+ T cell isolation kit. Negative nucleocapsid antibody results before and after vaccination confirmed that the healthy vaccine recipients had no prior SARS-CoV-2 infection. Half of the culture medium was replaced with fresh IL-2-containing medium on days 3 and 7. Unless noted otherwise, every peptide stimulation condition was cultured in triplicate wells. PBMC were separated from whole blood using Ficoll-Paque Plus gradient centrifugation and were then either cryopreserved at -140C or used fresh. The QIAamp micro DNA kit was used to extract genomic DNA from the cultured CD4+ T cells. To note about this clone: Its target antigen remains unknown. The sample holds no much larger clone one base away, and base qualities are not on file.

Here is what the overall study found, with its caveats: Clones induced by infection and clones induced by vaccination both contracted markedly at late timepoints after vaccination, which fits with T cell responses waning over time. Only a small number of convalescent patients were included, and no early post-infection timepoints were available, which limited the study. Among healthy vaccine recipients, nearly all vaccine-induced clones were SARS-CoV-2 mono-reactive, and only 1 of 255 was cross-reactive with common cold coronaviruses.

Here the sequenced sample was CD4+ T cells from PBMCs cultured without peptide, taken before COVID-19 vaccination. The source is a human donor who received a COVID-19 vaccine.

The CDR3 protein sequence reads: CASTPWGRSSNQPQHF. The nucleotide sequence reads TGTGCCAGTACCCCATGGGGACGGAGTAGCAATCAGCCCCAGCATTTT. In this chain, TRBV19 is recombined with TRBJ1-5; 5 matching bases give a weak D call of TRBD1. The CDR1 and CDR2 encoded by the germline V gene (reference sequence) are LNHDA and SQIVND. From cysteine to phenylalanine, the CDR3 is 16 amino acids long. The entry retains the CDR3 DNA only, 48 bases that are in frame from base 1. Relative to germline, V is 7 bases shorter and J is 0 bases shorter, with 16 bases between their ends.